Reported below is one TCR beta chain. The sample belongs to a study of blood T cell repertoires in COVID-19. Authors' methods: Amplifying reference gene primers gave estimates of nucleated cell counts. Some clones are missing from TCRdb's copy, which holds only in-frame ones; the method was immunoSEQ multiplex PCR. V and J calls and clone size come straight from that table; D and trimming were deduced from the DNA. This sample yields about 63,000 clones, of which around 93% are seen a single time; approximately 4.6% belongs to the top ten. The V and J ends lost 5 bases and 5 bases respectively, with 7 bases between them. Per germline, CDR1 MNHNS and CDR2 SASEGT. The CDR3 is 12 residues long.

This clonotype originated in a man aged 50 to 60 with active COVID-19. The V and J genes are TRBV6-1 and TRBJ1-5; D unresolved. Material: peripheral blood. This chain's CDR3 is CASSRGDQPQHF. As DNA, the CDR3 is TGTGCCAGCAGTCGGGGAGATCAGCCCCAGCATTTT.